This T cell receptor (beta chain) was sequenced during a study of technical replicates of blood from a handful of donors. Sequencing was performed with immunoSEQ multiplex PCR; in TCRdb, only in-frame clones are kept and a portion is missing. Here the sample spans tens of thousands of clones, roughly 93% being singletons. This receptor was taken from a human donor in good health. The sequenced material came from T cells isolated from PBMCs.

The CDR3 DNA reads TGTGCCAGCAGTTCGTCTCCCGCGAACACCGGGGAGCTGTTTTTT. It yields the protein CASSSSPANTGELFF. The rearrangement uses TRBV7-2 and TRBJ2-2; D gene unclear. Germline-derived CDR1 and CDR2 are SGHTA and FQGNSA. Trimming removed 6 bases from V and 0 bases from J, with 11 bases in between. The CDR3 contains 15 residues.